These 18 T cell receptor beta chains were all obtained from the same sample, sequenced in a study of blood T cell repertoires in COVID-19. Assay used: immunoSEQ multiplex PCR; TCRdb lists only in-frame clones, some missing. Of about 210,000 clones listed, 75% to 90% are singletons. The sample was peripheral blood. The receptor source for this set is a woman between 40 and 55 years old with acute or convalescent COVID-19.

The genes are TRBV5-5 and TRBJ1-2, with D possibly matching TRBD1 (5 bases). Trimming cost V 5 bases and J 4 bases, with 12 bases left between them. The germline CDR1 and CDR2 sequences are SGHKS and YYEKEE (reference sequence). There are 13 residues in the CDR3. The DNA of the CDR3 is TGTGCCAGCAGTTTTCAGGGAAGCTATGGCTACACCTTC. It codes for CASSFQGSYGYTF.

The chain couples TRBV5-8 to TRBJ2-4, with D possibly being TRBD1 (5 bases). V was pared by 0 bases and J by 0 bases, with 13 bases between. Germline V gene data show CDR1 as SGHTS and CDR2 as YDEGEE. The CDR3 is 17 amino acids. CDR3: CASSLDLTDLAKNIQYF. CDR3 coding DNA: TGTGCCAGCAGCTTGGATCTGACAGATCTAGCCAAAAACATTCAGTACTTC.

The chain joins TRBV18 to TRBJ1-1; D is possibly TRBD1 (5 bases). The CDR3 runs to 15 residues. V was clipped by 6 bases and J by 1 base, with 15 bases between them. CDR1 is KGHSH, CDR2 LQKENI, per germline. The CDR3 nucleotides are TGTGCCAGCTCGCGTCCCAGCGGGGGGAACACTGAAGCTTTCTTT. This translates into CASSRPSGGNTEAFF.

The chain joins TRBV7-8 to TRBJ1-2, with TRBD1 matching 9 bases. Unmatched junction bases numbered 5, after V lost 4 bases and J lost 8 bases. The CDR3 runs 13 residues. Germline CDR1 reads SGHVS; CDR2 reads FQNEAQ. This CDR3 is CASSYGQGNGYTF. CDR3 sequence (DNA): TGTGCCAGCAGCTATGGACAGGGGAACGGCTACACCTTC.

The rearrangement joins TRBV6-5 to TRBJ2-5; 8 positions agree with TRBD2. Germline CDR1 and CDR2: MNHEY and SVGAGI. The V and J ends lost 8 bases and 1 base, in that order; junction bases with no gene match: 9. There are 15 residues in the CDR3. As DNA, the CDR3 is TGTGCCAGCCCCGGGAGGGCGGGGATCCAAGAGACCCAGTACTTC. Translation gives CASPGRAGIQETQYF.

The genes are TRBV21-1 and TRBJ1-1. TRBV21-1 is an annotated pseudogene. This CDR3 has 17 amino acids. CDR3 DNA: TGTGCCAGCATCCAAAAAGGAGGCCCAGCTACTAACACTGAAGCTTTCTTT. Amino acids: CASIQKGGPATNTEAFF.

The gene calls are TRBV10-3 and TRBJ1-4, with D unresolved. Germline lookup yields CDR1 ENHRY and CDR2 SYGVKD. This CDR3 comprises 13 residues. V lost 6 bases and J 9 bases, leaving 14 bases between the germline ends. CDR3 coding DNA: TGTGCCATCAGAGATGAAGAGGCGCAAAAACTGTTTTTT. Amino acids: CAIRDEEAQKLFF.

This clone was picked up one time. The V and J genes are TRBV7-8 and TRBJ2-6; 10 positions agree with TRBD1. Per the germline V gene, CDR1 is SGHVS and CDR2 is FQNEAQ. V lost 8 bases, J lost 2 bases, and 9 bases stayed unmatched. The CDR3 length is 17 residues. The CDR3 nucleotides read TGTGCCAGCCGCCTGGGACAGGGGCGAGCTGGGGCCAACGTCCTGACTTTC. Translating it yields CASRLGQGRAGANVLTF.

V gene TRBV29-1 combines with J gene TRBJ1-1; 8 bases are shared with TRBD1. The CDR3 totals 13 residues. The germline V gene encodes CDR1 SQVTM and CDR2 ANQGSEA. With 8 bases clipped from V and 0 bases from J, the junction kept 5 bases outside the gene matches. In nucleotides, the CDR3 is TGCAGCTTTGGGACAGGCTTGAACACTGAAGCTTTCTTT. This encodes CSFGTGLNTEAFF.

The V and J genes are TRBV5-1 and TRBJ1-5; the D is unclear. Germline V gene sequence: CDR1 SGHRS, CDR2 YFSETQ. Trimming took off 0 bases at V and 0 bases at J, with 10 bases between the two ends. The CDR3 runs to 16 residues. CDR3 in amino acids: CASSLDGRYSNQPQHF. CDR3 nucleotides: TGCGCCAGCAGCTTGGATGGCCGTTATAGCAATCAGCCCCAGCATTTT.

The chain has TRBV30 and TRBJ2-6, with D possibly TRBD2 on 5 matching bases. The CDR3 spans 14 residues. CDR1 and CDR2 (germline): GTSNPN, SVGIG (reference sequence). With 5 bases removed from V and 0 bases from J, the gap between germline ends came to 8 bases. The CDR3 sequence is CAWERSSGANVLTF. The DNA for the CDR3 is TGTGCCTGGGAGCGGAGCTCTGGGGCCAACGTCCTGACTTTC. The variable domain in full, completed from reference TRBV30 and TRBJ2-6, reads SQTIHQWPATLVQPVGSPLSLECTVEGTSNPNLYWYRQAAGRGLQLLFYSVGIGQISSEVPQNLSASRPQDRQFILSSKKLLLSDSGFYLCAWERSSGANVLTFGAGSRLTVL.

The chain employs TRBV2 and TRBJ1-3, with a possible D match to TRBD1 (6 bases). V was trimmed by 4 bases and J by 2 bases, leaving 9 bases between them. CDR3 size: 14 residues. Germline V gene data show CDR1 as SNHLY and CDR2 as FYNNEI. CDR3: CASSGTGPGNTIYF. The DNA of the CDR3 is TGTGCCAGCAGTGGAACAGGGCCTGGAAACACCATATATTTT.

The chain carries TRBV19 and TRBJ1-2; no definite D call. The CDR3 is made up of 14 amino acids. Germline V gene sequence: CDR1 LNHDA, CDR2 SQIVND (reference sequence). V dropped 0 bases and J dropped 2 bases, with 7 bases sitting between them. CDR3 in amino acids: CASSIDRLNYGYTF. The CDR3 coding sequence is TGTGCCAGTAGTATAGATCGGTTGAACTATGGCTACACCTTC.

A word on this clone: One base away lies a much larger clone, so this may be a sequencing read error. The V gene is TRBV7-9, the J gene TRBJ2-2; no reliable D call. The CDR3 spans 12 residues. CDR1 and CDR2 from the germline V gene are SEHNR and FQNEAQ (reference sequence). Trimming left V 6 bases short and J 2 bases short, with 4 bases between. The CDR3 nucleotides read TGTGCCAGCAGGTCAAACACCGGGGAGCTGTTTTTT. Translated: CASRSNTGELFF.

The chain employs TRBV6-6 and TRBJ1-3, with D hard to call. V was trimmed by 8 bases and J by 0 bases, leaving 11 bases between them. This CDR3 is 14 amino acids long. Germline CDR1 reads MNHNY; CDR2 reads SVGAGI (reference sequence). Here the CDR3 DNA reads TGTGCCAGCCTCGATAGTGACTCTGGAAACACCATATATTTT. It translates to CASLDSDSGNTIYF.

The gene calls are TRBV2 and TRBJ2-5, with TRBD1 as a possible D gene (6 bases). Germline lookup yields CDR1 SNHLY and CDR2 FYNNEI. The V end lost 6 bases, the J end lost 0 bases, and 17 bases lay between the germline ends. The CDR3 sequence is 16 residues long. The CDR3 DNA is TGTGCCAGCAGCACTCAGGGGATGGGGTACCAAGAGACCCAGTACTTC. It codes for CASSTQGMGYQETQYF.

CDR3 protein: CASSLDWSYNEKLFF. The CDR3 nucleotides are TGTGCCAGCAGCTTAGATTGGAGTTACAATGAAAAACTGTTTTTT. The chain couples TRBV11-2 to TRBJ1-4; D gene unclear. Per the germline V gene, CDR1 is SGHAT and CDR2 is FQNNGV. CDR3 size: 15 residues. V lost 0 bases and J 5 bases, leaving 10 bases between the germline ends.

The chain joins TRBV9 to TRBJ2-1; D remains ambiguous. The V gene's germline CDR1 is SGDLS and CDR2 YYNGEE. The CDR3 totals 13 residues. V dropped 3 bases and J dropped 6 bases, with 10 bases sitting between them. CDR3 coding DNA: TGTGCCAGCAGCGGCCGGTTTAGCAATGAGCAGTTCTTC. Translated: CASSGRFSNEQFF.